Each of the 3 T cell receptor beta chains below was sequenced from the same sample in a study of blood T cell repertoires in COVID-19. Assay used: immunoSEQ multiplex PCR; TCRdb lists only in-frame clones, some missing. The sample yields about half a million clones, about 88% seen once. Sequences were obtained from peripheral blood. The receptor source for this set is a young man with COVID-19, enrolled during active disease.

The V call is TRBV6-5, the J call TRBJ2-3; possible D gene TRBD2, 6 bases. The V end was cut by 8 bases, the J end by 5 bases, with 20 bases between. Germline V gene sequence: CDR1 MNHEY, CDR2 SVGAGI. The CDR3 consists of 15 residues. The CDR3 sequence is CASAYTRDSGDTQYF. DNA of the CDR3: TGTGCCAGCGCCTACACCCGGGACTCAGGAGATACGCAGTATTTT.

The chain combines TRBV30 with TRBJ2-7, with 12 bases lining up with TRBD2. The CDR3 contains 15 residues. V lost 4 bases, J lost 1 base, and 5 bases stayed unmatched. CDR1 and CDR2 (germline): GTSNPN, SVGIG (reference sequence). Here the CDR3 DNA reads TGTGCCTGGATTCGGACTAGCGGGATGTCCTACGAGCAGTACTTC. Its translation: CAWIRTSGMSYEQYF.

The chain combines TRBV24-1 with TRBJ2-7, with D possibly TRBD1 on 6 matching bases. V was cut by 11 bases and J by 9 bases, with 22 bases left in between. Germline CDR1 is KGHDR and CDR2 is SFDVKD. The CDR3 is 13 amino acids. Here the CDR3 reads CAIVAGVGAWQYF. The CDR3 DNA follows: TGTGCCATCGTAGCAGGGGTTGGGGCTTGGCAGTACTTC.